What follows are 28 T cell receptor beta chains derived from one specimen sequenced in a study of cytomegalovirus exposure and HLA in healthy donors. Using immunoSEQ multiplex PCR, the repertoire was profiled, and TCRdb retains in-frame clones only, with some absent. The table lists fewer than 90,000 clones, approximately 93% of them singletons. The material sequenced was PBMCs. Receptor source: a woman aged 18-29 years in good health and CMV-seropositive.

The chain couples TRBV28 to TRBJ2-1, with a weak D call TRBD1 (6 bases). Per the germline V gene, CDR1 is MDHEN and CDR2 is SYDVKM. The CDR3 loop spans 15 amino acids. V was shortened by 6 bases and J by 5 bases, with 17 bases between the two germline ends. For the CDR3, the DNA is TGTGCCAGCAGCTGGACGCGGACAGTAGACAATGAGCAGTTCTTC. Translation: CASSWTRTVDNEQFF.

The V gene is TRBV9, the J gene TRBJ1-3, with D tentatively TRBD1 (6 bases). Trimming removed 0 bases from V and 8 bases from J, with 9 bases in between. The CDR3 spans 13 residues. CDR1 is SGDLS and CDR2 is YYNGEE in the germline V gene. Written as DNA, the CDR3 is TGTGCCAGCAGCGTAGGGGGGCGGGACACCATATATTTT. It codes for CASSVGGRDTIYF.

The DNA for the CDR3 is TGTGCCATCAGGGACGGAGGAGGAGATACGCAGTATTTT. It yields the protein CAIRDGGGDTQYF. The chain recombines TRBV10-3 with TRBJ2-3, with D possibly matching TRBD2 (5 bases). CDR1 and CDR2 from the germline V gene are ENHRY and SYGVKD. This CDR3 has 13 residues. With 6 bases removed from V and 5 bases from J, the gap between germline ends came to 12 bases.

V is TRBV5-4 and J is TRBJ1-4; 7 positions match TRBD1. The V and J ends lost 4 bases and 6 bases, in that order; junction bases with no gene match: 9. CDR1 is SGHNT and CDR2 is YYREEE in the germline V gene (reference sequence). This CDR3 is 15 amino acids long. CDR3 in amino acids: CASSTLEGTDEKLFF. The CDR3 nucleotides are TGTGCCAGCAGCACCCTCGAGGGGACAGATGAAAAACTGTTTTTT.

The V and J genes are TRBV6-5 and TRBJ2-3; D might be TRBD2 (6 bases). The CDR3 loop spans 13 amino acids. Per germline, CDR1 MNHEY and CDR2 SVGAGI. Trimming removed 6 bases from V and 4 bases from J, with 11 bases in between. The CDR3 loop is CASSRPGADTQYF. CDR3 in DNA: TGTGCCAGCAGCCGTCCGGGGGCAGATACGCAGTATTTT.

This rearrangement joins TRBV10-3 to TRBJ2-1, with a tentative D call TRBD2 (6 bases). Trimming removed 11 bases at V and 9 bases at J, with 20 bases between. This CDR3 comprises 13 residues. Per the germline V gene, CDR1 is ENHRY and CDR2 is SYGVKD. In DNA form, the CDR3 reads TGTGCCTCCCCGATTGGAGGGACGCGTGAGCAGTTCTTC. Amino acids: CASPIGGTREQFF.

The chain is built from TRBV28 and TRBJ2-1, with D tentatively TRBD1 (6 bases). Germline lookup yields CDR1 MDHEN and CDR2 SYDVKM. Deletions cut 11 bases from V and 1 base from J, with 12 bases between. The CDR3 is 13 amino acids. The chain's CDR3 is CAATGYSYNEQFF. Written as DNA, the CDR3 is TGTGCCGCCACAGGGTATTCCTACAATGAGCAGTTCTTC.

The gene calls are TRBV7-9 and TRBJ2-5; the D is unclear. The CDR3 has 12 residues. Per germline, CDR1 SEHNR and CDR2 FQNEAQ (reference sequence). V dropped 4 bases and J dropped 0 bases, with 3 bases sitting between them. The CDR3 protein is CASSSYQETQYF. The CDR3 DNA reads TGTGCCAGCAGCTCGTACCAAGAGACCCAGTACTTC.

The rearrangement links TRBV14 to TRBJ2-1; 15 positions agree with TRBD2. Germline assignment: CDR1 SGHDN and CDR2 FVKESK. Germline trimming cut 4 bases from V and 7 bases from J; bases unmatched to any gene: 23. This CDR3 is 22 amino acids long. In DNA, the CDR3 is TGTGCCAGCAGCCCCCTGTTAGAACGGACTAGCGGGGGGGCCCCCGCTGGGAATGAGCAGTTCTTC. As protein: CASSPLLERTSGGAPAGNEQFF.

This rearrangement joins TRBV4-1 to TRBJ2-7, with D maybe TRBD2 (6 bases). V was pared by 3 bases and J by 0 bases, with 12 bases between. CDR3 size: 15 residues. Germline CDR1 is MGHRA and CDR2 is YSYEKL. The CDR3 protein is CASSQGTLSSYEQYF. In DNA form, the CDR3 reads TGCGCCAGCAGCCAGGGGACTTTAAGCTCCTACGAGCAGTACTTC.

V gene TRBV18 combines with J gene TRBJ1-5; 8 bases align to TRBD1. Germline trimming cut 4 bases from V and 3 bases from J; bases unmatched to any gene: 8. This CDR3 spans 16 amino acids. In germline, CDR1 is KGHSH, CDR2 LQKENI. CDR3 protein: CASSLETGDFNQPQHF. CDR3 bases: TGTGCCAGCTCACTAGAGACAGGGGATTTCAATCAGCCCCAGCATTTT.

This clone has only one observation. V gene TRBV2 combines with J gene TRBJ1-4, with 10 bases matching TRBD1. Germline V gene sequence: CDR1 SNHLY, CDR2 FYNNEI. The CDR3 spans 18 residues. The J segment lost 5 bases and the V segment lost 5 bases, leaving 14 bases of the junction unmatched. CDR3 nucleotide sequence: TGTGCCAGCAGTCATAGGTCCCGGGACAGGGGATCCAATGAAAAACTGTTTTTT. Translated, it gives CASSHRSRDRGSNEKLFF.

The V and J genes are TRBV27 and TRBJ2-7; TRBD1 matches 9 bases. The V gene's germline CDR1 is MNHEY and CDR2 SMNVEV (reference sequence). The CDR3 has 15 residues. After removal of 6 bases from V and 5 bases from J, the junction contained 11 bases not matched to a gene. The CDR3 loop reads CASRFTWDRADEQYF. The CDR3 nucleotides read TGTGCCAGCAGATTCACTTGGGACAGGGCGGACGAGCAGTACTTC.

The CDR3 DNA reads as TGTGCCAGCAGTATCGGTCCGAGCTCCTACGAGCAGTACTTC. The encoded protein is CASSIGPSSYEQYF. The chain uses TRBV7-2 and TRBJ2-5; unclear D gene. Near its end, the DNA agrees better with TRBJ2-7, so the J call may be wrong. This CDR3 has 14 amino acids. Germline loops: CDR1 SGHTA, CDR2 FQGNSA.

The chain recombines TRBV9 with TRBJ2-2; 7 bases are a match to TRBD2. The germline gives CDR1 SGDLS, CDR2 YYNGEE. CDR3 size: 17 residues. V shed 0 bases and J 7 bases; nucleotides not matched to a gene: 12. CDR3 DNA: TGTGCCAGCAGCGTAGTGACGCGGGCGGGGGAAAACGGGGAGCTGTTTTTT. It codes for CASSVVTRAGENGELFF.

V and J are TRBV29-1 and TRBJ1-4; the D gene is possibly TRBD1 (6 bases). Between the trimmed V and J ends, which lost 4 bases and 5 bases, there was a span of 11 bases. Germline V CDR1 and CDR2: SQVTM, ANQGSEA. This CDR3 has 13 residues. CDR3 DNA sequence: TGCAGCGTTGGGGGGGGGCTCAATGAAAAACTGTTTTTT. This codes for CSVGGGLNEKLFF.

This chain connects TRBV28 to TRBJ2-1; TRBD2 matches 8 bases. The CDR3 runs to 14 residues. The J segment lost 8 bases and the V segment lost 3 bases, leaving 6 bases of the junction unmatched. Per the germline V gene, CDR1 is MDHEN and CDR2 is SYDVKM. The CDR3 spells CASSFRSGTDEQFF. As DNA, the CDR3 is TGTGCCAGCAGTTTCCGTAGCGGGACGGATGAGCAGTTCTTC.

CDR3 loop: CASSLVLGAAEQFF. The DNA for the CDR3 is TGCGCCAGCAGCTTGGTTCTGGGGGCGGCTGAGCAGTTCTTC. V and J are TRBV5-1 and TRBJ2-1; tentative D call: TRBD1 (6 bases). V was clipped by 0 bases and J by 9 bases, with 13 bases between them. CDR1 SGHRS and CDR2 YFSETQ come from the germline V gene. The CDR3 is 14 amino acids.

The V and J genes are TRBV5-6 and TRBJ1-1; 9 nucleotides align to TRBD1. Trimming cost V 2 bases and J 5 bases; bases outside gene matches: 4. Germline values: CDR1 SGHDT, CDR2 YYEEEE. CDR3 length: 14 residues. This chain's CDR3 is CASSFDRGMTEAFF. The CDR3 bases are TGTGCCAGCAGCTTCGACAGGGGGATGACTGAAGCTTTCTTT.

This sequence joins TRBV28 and TRBJ1-3; D remains unclear. Trimming stripped 5 bases from V and 0 bases from J, with 29 bases between. The length of the CDR3 is 21 residues. Germline V gives CDR1 MDHEN, CDR2 SYDVKM. CDR3 sequence reads: CASSPLSGLGQITGSGNTIYF. CDR3 coding DNA: TGTGCCAGCAGTCCACTCTCCGGTCTGGGCCAAATTACCGGCTCTGGAAACACCATATATTTT. The complete variable domain, with remaining parts taken from reference TRBV28 and TRBJ1-3, reads DVKVTQSSRYLVKRTGEKVFLECVQDMDHENMFWYRQDPGLGLRLIYFSYDVKMKEKGDIPEGYSVSREKKERFSLILESASTNQTSMYLCASSPLSGLGQITGSGNTIYFGEGSWLTVV.

For the CDR3, the DNA is TGCGCCAGCAGCTTGTTTCCAGCGGCCACCCAAGAGACCCAGTACTTC. Its protein product is CASSLFPAATQETQYF. The chain is built from TRBV5-1 and TRBJ2-5, with D possibly matching TRBD2 (5 bases). V was clipped by 1 base and J by 1 base, with 14 bases between them. From germline, CDR1 is SGHRS and CDR2 YFSETQ. The CDR3 consists of 16 residues.

This chain uses TRBV28 with TRBJ2-3; 8 bases are a match to TRBD2. V lost 5 bases and J lost 4; bases outside the gene matches: 5. This CDR3 is built from 14 residues. Germline-derived CDR1 and CDR2 are MDHEN and SYDVKM. The CDR3 region is CASSPGGEADTQYF. In DNA, the CDR3 is TGTGCCAGCAGTCCCGGGGGGGAAGCAGATACGCAGTATTTT.

The V and J genes are TRBV19 and TRBJ2-3; the D gene is possibly TRBD2 (7 bases). This CDR3 contains 15 residues. CDR1 and CDR2 (germline): LNHDA, SQIVND (reference sequence). Trimming removed 3 bases at V and 3 bases at J, with 13 bases between. CDR3 amino acids: CASSIGGALTDTQYF. CDR3 nucleotide sequence: TGTGCCAGTAGTATTGGGGGGGCACTTACAGATACGCAGTATTTT.

The J gene is TRBJ2-1, the V gene TRBV2, with 7 bases identical to TRBD1. There are 17 residues in the CDR3. V lost 6 bases, J lost 2 bases, and 13 bases stayed unmatched. Germline V lookup: CDR1 SNHLY, CDR2 FYNNEI. Here the CDR3 DNA reads TGTGCCAGCAGCAACCCAGTAACAGGGGTTACCTACAATGAGCAGTTCTTC. Encoded protein: CASSNPVTGVTYNEQFF.

In this sample, this clone turned up once. The chain links TRBV28 to TRBJ1-5, with D uncertain. V dropped 7 bases and J dropped 10 bases, with 14 bases sitting between them. The germline CDR1 and CDR2 sequences are MDHEN and SYDVKM. There are 12 residues in the CDR3. The CDR3 bases are TGTGCCAGCACCCCCGGGAAAAGACCCCAGCATTTT. This codes for CASTPGKRPQHF. The full variable domain, completed using reference TRBV28 and TRBJ1-5, is DVKVTQSSRYLVKRTGEKVFLECVQDMDHENMFWYRQDPGLGLRLIYFSYDVKMKEKGDIPEGYSVSREKKERFSLILESASTNQTSMYLCASTPGKRPQHFGDGTRLSIL.

This chain uses TRBV9 with TRBJ2-5; 9 bases fit TRBD2. The CDR3 runs 18 residues. The trim removed 0 bases at V and 2 bases at J, leaving 11 bases unmatched. The germline CDR1 and CDR2 sequences are SGDLS and YYNGEE. This CDR3 reads CASSVGALGGGGQETQYF. The CDR3 nucleotides are TGTGCCAGCAGCGTAGGAGCCCTTGGCGGGGGGGGTCAAGAGACCCAGTACTTC.

The chain combines TRBV7-2 with TRBJ2-1; 8 positions match TRBD1. Trimming at V came to 3 bases and at J to 6 bases, leaving 1 base not matched to a gene. Germline CDR1 is SGHTA and CDR2 is FQGNSA. This CDR3 spans 13 amino acids. The CDR3 sequence is CASSFRGLNEQFF. DNA for the CDR3: TGTGCCAGCAGCTTCAGGGGGCTCAATGAGCAGTTCTTC.

The chain is built from TRBV11-2 and TRBJ1-4, with 9 bases fitting TRBD1. V was pared by 0 bases and J by 11 bases, with 7 bases of the junction left unmatched. Germline V CDR1 and CDR2: SGHAT, FQNNGV. The CDR3 consists of 15 residues. CDR3 DNA: TGTGCCAGCAGCTTAGATAGTACAGGGGGCGGGAAACTGTTTTTT. It is translated as CASSLDSTGGGKLFF.